This is a list of T cell receptor beta chains from one sample in a study of CD8 T cells in Susac syndrome. TCRdb reanalysed the immunoSEQ multiplex PCR reads using MiXCR and keeps one entry per CDR3 protein. There are about 120,000 distinct CDR3 sequences in the sample; 90% to 95% occur only once, and around 0.2% lies in the top ten. Sequencing used CD8+ T cells from PBMCs. These receptors originate from a human donor with Susac syndrome. The CDR3 runs from the conserved cysteine through the conserved F or W. Fields, in order: V gene, clone size, D gene, J gene, CDR3 protein, CDR3 DNA. D genes are given only for firm matches. Only some rows state a clone size, as once, few, many or a class for expanded clones.

>TRBV6-5|-|-|TRBJ1-1
CASTRQENTEAFF
TGTGCCAGCACTCGACAGGAGAACACTGAAGCTTTCTTT
>TRBV4-2|-|-|TRBJ1-2
CASSPAIGGELWNGYTF
TGTGCCAGCAGCCCCGCAATCGGGGGGGAACTCTGGAATGGCTACACCTTC
>TRBV28|-|TRBD1|TRBJ2-4
CASSMDRASAKNIQYF
TGTGCCAGCAGTATGGACAGGGCCTCCGCCAAAAACATTCAGTACTTC
>TRBV3-1|-|-|TRBJ2-4
CASSQDLRQPSTKTIQYF
TGTGCCAGCAGCCAAGATTTAAGGCAGCCCTCCACCAAAACCATTCAGTACTTC
>TRBV20-1|-|-|TRBJ2-1
CSARLARSYNEQFF
TGCAGTGCTAGATTAGCAAGGTCCTACAATGAGCAGTTCTTC
>TRBV27|few|-|TRBJ2-7
CASSPRDGTYEQYF
TGTGCCAGCAGTCCCCGGGACGGTACCTACGAGCAGTACTTC
>TRBV2|-|-|TRBJ2-2
CASRERTANTGELFF
TGTGCCAGCAGAGAAAGGACAGCGAACACCGGGGAGCTGTTTTTT
>TRBV5-5|-|-|TRBJ1-2
CASSLVEGGYGYTF
TGTGCCAGCAGCCTGGTGGAGGGAGGGTATGGCTACACCTTC
>TRBV4-1|-|-|TRBJ2-7
CASSPGLQNSYEQYF
TGCGCCAGCAGCCCAGGGTTACAGAACTCCTACGAGCAGTACTTC
>TRBV20-1|-|TRBD2|TRBJ2-5
CSARPRGLDEETQYF
TGCAGTGCTAGACCTAGGGGACTAGACGAAGAGACCCAGTACTTC
>TRBV6-2/TRBV6-3|-|-|TRBJ2-5
CASSPDYQETQYF
TGTGCCAGCAGCCCGGACTACCAAGAGACCCAGTACTTC
>TRBV9|once|-|TRBJ2-2
CASSVGGADTGELFF
TGTGCCAGCAGCGTAGGAGGGGCGGACACCGGGGAGCTGTTTTTT
>TRBV20-1|-|-|TRBJ1-1
CSARDRGRAEAFF
TGCAGTGCTAGAGACAGGGGTAGGGCTGAAGCTTTCTTT
>TRBV5-6|-|-|TRBJ1-1
CASSFGHSNTEAFF
TGTGCCAGCAGCTTCGGGCACTCGAACACTGAAGCTTTCTTT
>TRBV7-9|-|TRBD1|TRBJ1-2
CASTLDRGDYTF
TGTGCCAGCACCCTTGACAGGGGGGACTACACCTTC
>TRBV20-1|-|-|TRBJ1-1
CSAPGQRHTEAFF
TGCAGTGCGCCAGGACAGCGACACACTGAAGCTTTCTTT
>TRBV27|once|TRBD1|TRBJ2-3
CASSAPGTEISTDTQYF
TGTGCCAGCAGTGCACCCGGGACAGAGATAAGCACAGATACGCAGTATTTT
>TRBV20-1|-|TRBD2|TRBJ2-7
CSSGSSYEQYF
TGCAGTAGCGGGAGCTCCTACGAGCAGTACTTC
>TRBV7-9|-|TRBD1|TRBJ1-2
CASSHQGQGYGYTF
TGTGCCAGCAGCCACCAGGGACAGGGCTATGGCTACACCTTC
>TRBV4-3|-|-|TRBJ2-2
CASSQDDTTGELFF
TGCGCCAGCAGCCAAGATGACACCACCGGGGAGCTGTTTTTT
>TRBV6-4|-|-|TRBJ1-5
CASSLSGSPGAQHF
TGTGCCAGCAGCCTCTCTGGATCCCCCGGGGCCCAGCATTTT
>TRBV4-3|-|-|TRBJ2-3
CASSQDPADTQYF
TGCGCCAGCAGCCAAGATCCGGCAGATACGCAGTATTTT